This TCR beta chain was observed in a study of response to subunit inactivated influenza vaccine. Whole-study findings and limits: There was a suggestion from the authors that each seasonal influenza vaccination recruits few new T cells.

This clonotype showed up just a few times. The target antigen is unknown. V dropped 5 bases and J dropped 2; count of bases not matched to a gene: 21. Germline V gene lookup returns CDR1 SGHAT and CDR2 FQNNGV. This CDR3 contains 19 residues. Each CDR3 protein is one row after TCRdb ran MiXCR on the RT-PCR reads. This table holds a few hundred thousand distinct CDR3 sequences, 20% to 25% found once. The V gene is TRBV11-2, the J gene TRBJ2-7; 7 bases are a match to TRBD1. The material sequenced was PBMCs from blood, taken about 20 months after vaccination. The sequence was obtained from a man aged 50 to 69 who received an inactivated influenza vaccine. CDR3 loop: CASSPDSGTDKLLPYEQYF. The CDR3 region has the DNA TGTGCCAGCAGCCCGGACTCCGGGACAGACAAGCTACTCCCCTACGAGCAGTACTTC.